This T cell receptor (beta chain) was found in a study of cytomegalovirus exposure and HLA in healthy donors. Researchers ran the PCR with 60 Vbeta and 13 Jbeta primers. Authors' processing steps: Roughly 9.9 million shared chains were among the 65 million to 85 million unique TCR beta chains that a later analysis counted. The data were produced by immunoSEQ multiplex PCR, yet TCRdb's version contains in-frame clones alone and is incomplete. The D gene and trimming were derived from the DNA, and the V and J assignments and clone size from that table. Here the sample spans about 190,000 clones, over 65% being singletons. When sampled, the donors appeared nominally healthy, though they likely had unrecorded immune exposures. CDR3 length: 14 residues. Germline V lookup: CDR1 MNHEY, CDR2 SVGAGI. V was clipped by 0 bases and J by 8 bases, with 13 bases between them.

The J gene is TRBJ1-1, the V gene TRBV6-5, with TRBD1 as a possible D gene (5 bases). The TCR was taken from a man between 40 and 49 years old in good health and CMV-seropositive. The sequencing input was PBMCs. CDR3 sequence reads: CASSYSRQNEEAFF. In DNA form, the CDR3 reads TGTGCCAGCAGTTACTCGAGACAGAATGAGGAAGCTTTCTTT.